Presented here are 30 T cell receptor beta chains from one specimen sequenced in a study of cytomegalovirus exposure and HLA in healthy donors. The PCR employed 60 Vbeta primers together with 13 Jbeta primers. TCRdb's table, derived via immunoSEQ multiplex PCR, lists solely in-frame clones and lacks some. The sample lists 150,000 or so clones, roughly 80% occurring once. Sequencing was done on a sample of PBMCs. These TCRs come from a young man in good health and CMV-seropositive.

The CDR3 spells CASNDGARQFF. CDR3 coding DNA: TGTGCCAGCAACGACGGAGCCCGCCAGTTCTTC. The chain combines TRBV7-9 with TRBJ2-1, with D unclear. CDR1 SEHNR and CDR2 FQNEAQ come from the germline V gene (reference sequence). CDR3 size: 11 residues. V shed 7 bases and J shed 13 bases, with 14 bases lying between them. Full variable domain (rest looked up from reference TRBV7-9 and TRBJ2-1): DTGVSQNPRHKITKRGQNVTFRCDPISEHNRLYWYRQTLGQGPEFLTYFQNEAQLEKSRLLSDRFSAERPKGSFSTLEIQRTEQGDSAMYLCASNDGARQFFGPGTRLTVL.

CDR3 bases: TGTGCCAGCAGCTTACGTGAGGGTAACTATGGCTACACCTTC. It encodes CASSLREGNYGYTF. This sequence joins TRBV7-9 and TRBJ1-2, with D unresolved. Germline V gene sequence: CDR1 SEHNR, CDR2 FQNEAQ (reference sequence). This CDR3 has 14 residues. The V end lost 2 bases, the J end lost 1 base, and 8 bases lay between the germline ends.

The rearrangement links TRBV27 to TRBJ2-5; the match to TRBD2 covers 13 bases. The CDR3 is made up of 18 amino acids. Trimming at V came to 5 bases and at J to 2 bases, leaving 11 bases not matched to a gene. CDR1 is MNHEY, CDR2 SMNVEV, per germline (reference sequence). CDR3 in amino acids: CASSPPPRTSGGQETQYF. Written as DNA, the CDR3 is TGTGCCAGCAGTCCACCACCAAGGACTAGCGGGGGACAAGAGACCCAGTACTTC.

The chain carries TRBV4-1 and TRBJ1-1, with 7 positions matching TRBD1. Germline assignment: CDR1 MGHRA and CDR2 YSYEKL. The CDR3 is made up of 16 amino acids. V dropped 1 base and J dropped 1; count of bases not matched to a gene: 6. This chain's CDR3 is CASSQGQGEKNTEAFF. CDR3 DNA sequence: TGCGCCAGCAGCCAAGGACAGGGTGAAAAGAACACTGAAGCTTTCTTT.

Here the CDR3 reads CASSFRRDRNTIYF. CDR3 nucleotide sequence: TGTGCCAGCAGTTTCCGACGGGACAGAAACACCATATATTTT. V gene TRBV28 combines with J gene TRBJ1-3; D may be TRBD1 (6 bases). CDR1 is MDHEN and CDR2 is SYDVKM in the germline V gene. V lost 3 bases and J 5 bases, leaving 11 bases between the germline ends. This CDR3 is 14 amino acids long.

The J gene is TRBJ2-3, the V gene TRBV27; TRBD2 aligns across 12 bases. This CDR3 is built from 17 residues. The ends lost 5 bases at V and 0 bases at J; junction bases unmatched: 6. The germline gives CDR1 MNHEY, CDR2 SMNVEV (reference sequence). In nucleotides, the CDR3 is TGTGCCAGCAGTCCCCTAGCGGGAGGGCCCAGCACAGATACGCAGTATTTT. Translation gives CASSPLAGGPSTDTQYF.

In this sample, this clone turned up a few times. The rearrangement links TRBV10-2 to TRBJ2-7, with TRBD1 as a possible D gene (6 bases). Trimming removed 4 bases from V and 2 bases from J, with 9 bases in between. The germline V gene has CDR1 WSHSY and CDR2 SAAADI. CDR3 length equals 13 residues. The CDR3 region is CASSASGAYEQYF. The CDR3 coding sequence is TGCGCCAGCAGTGCGTCAGGGGCCTACGAGCAGTACTTC.

The chain couples TRBV27 to TRBJ1-3; D is ambiguous. Trimming removed 3 bases from V and 0 bases from J, with 6 bases in between. Germline V lookup: CDR1 MNHEY, CDR2 SMNVEV (reference sequence). The CDR3 is made up of 14 amino acids. CDR3 protein: CASSLSYSGNTIYF. The CDR3 nucleotides read TGTGCCAGCAGTTTGAGCTACTCTGGAAACACCATATATTTT.

This chain links TRBV14 with TRBJ2-5; D might be TRBD2 (7 bases). Trimming shortened V by 8 bases and J by 3 bases, and 25 bases separated the two germline ends. This CDR3 region has 17 residues. The V gene's germline CDR1 is SGHDN and CDR2 FVKESK. This CDR3 is CASSRLGAGEAKETQYF. The CDR3 nucleotides are TGTGCCAGCTCCCGTCTGGGGGCGGGAGAGGCTAAAGAGACCCAGTACTTC.

This rearrangement joins TRBV18 to TRBJ1-4; 7 nucleotides line up with TRBD1. CDR3 size: 13 residues. V trimming: 4 bases; J trimming: 6 bases; junction bases outside the gene matches: 2. CDR1 is KGHSH and CDR2 is LQKENI in the germline V gene. DNA for the CDR3: TGTGCCAGCTCACTCGGGACAGATGAAAAACTGTTTTTT. Translated: CASSLGTDEKLFF.

The gene calls are TRBV11-2 and TRBJ2-7; 11 bases line up with TRBD2. Germline values: CDR1 SGHAT, CDR2 FQNNGV. The CDR3 is 16 amino acids. V gave up 5 bases and J gave up 0 bases; unmatched junction bases: 6. The DNA of the CDR3 is TGTGCCAGCAGCCCGAGGACTAGCGGGCTCTCCTACGAGCAGTACTTC. Translation: CASSPRTSGLSYEQYF. Supplemented by reference TRBV11-2 and TRBJ2-7, the full variable domain reads EAGVAQSPRYKIIEKRQSVAFWCNPISGHATLYWYQQILGQGPKLLIQFQNNGVVDDSQLPKDRFSAERLKGVDSTLKIQPAKLEDSAVYLCASSPRTSGLSYEQYFGPGTRLTVT.

The chain links TRBV28 to TRBJ1-5, with D possibly matching TRBD1 (5 bases). Trimming cost V 3 bases and J 3 bases, with 12 bases left between them. This CDR3 contains 15 residues. Germline loops: CDR1 MDHEN, CDR2 SYDVKM. DNA for the CDR3: TGTGCCAGCAGTTTTTTAAGGGGTCACAATCAGCCCCAGCATTTT. It is translated as CASSFLRGHNQPQHF.

The gene calls are TRBV11-2 and TRBJ2-7; the match to TRBD2 covers 9 bases. Germline CDR1 is SGHAT and CDR2 is FQNNGV. The ends lost 1 base at V and 3 bases at J; junction bases unmatched: 4. CDR3 length: 15 amino acids. CDR3 bases: TGTGCCAGCAGCTTAGGCGGGAGGGGTTTCTACGAGCAGTACTTC. Its translation is CASSLGGRGFYEQYF.

The chain joins TRBV13 to TRBJ2-2; 9 bases map to TRBD2. CDR1 PRHDT and CDR2 FYEKMQ come from the germline V gene (reference sequence). The J segment lost 0 bases and the V segment lost 3 bases, leaving 5 bases of the junction unmatched. CDR3 length equals 17 residues. Written as DNA, the CDR3 is TGTGCCAGCAGCTTCCTAGCGGGACCCACGAACACCGGGGAGCTGTTTTTT. It encodes CASSFLAGPTNTGELFF.

This chain links TRBV30 with TRBJ1-1; D uncertain. V lost 4 bases and J lost 3, with 18 bases in between. The germline gives CDR1 GTSNPN, CDR2 SVGIG (reference sequence). This CDR3 contains 15 residues. The CDR3 DNA reads as TGTGCCTGGATTTACCGCAGATACATGGACACTGAAGCTTTCTTT. Amino acids: CAWIYRRYMDTEAFF.

The chain employs TRBV9 and TRBJ2-5; tentatively, D is TRBD1 (6 bases). Germline CDR1 is SGDLS and CDR2 is YYNGEE. Trimming left V 2 bases short and J 5 bases short, with 16 bases between. The CDR3 covers 15 residues. The DNA for the CDR3 is TGTGCCAGCAGCGTGCTACAGGGAGTCGGGGAGACCCAGTACTTC. It codes for CASSVLQGVGETQYF.

This clone has only a few counts. J is TRBJ2-2 and V is TRBV5-4, with 8 bases aligning to TRBD2. The germline gives CDR1 SGHNT, CDR2 YYREEE (reference sequence). Trimming cost V 4 bases and J 6 bases; bases outside gene matches: 11. The CDR3 totals 16 residues. The CDR3 bases are TGTGCCAGCAGCCGATCCCAGCGGGAGTGGTCCGGGGAGCTGTTTTTT. Amino acids: CASSRSQREWSGELFF.

The rearrangement joins TRBV6-5 to TRBJ2-1; D is unresolved. This CDR3 region has 14 residues. Germline V gives CDR1 MNHEY, CDR2 SVGAGI. V lost 7 bases and J 6 bases, leaving 16 bases between the germline ends. For the CDR3, the DNA is TGTGCCAGCAACTCCCGAGGCCCCCGCAATGAGCAGTTCTTC. This encodes CASNSRGPRNEQFF.

The chain is built from TRBV28 and TRBJ1-1; the D gene is possibly TRBD1 (6 bases). This CDR3 is built from 16 residues. Germline V gene lookup returns CDR1 MDHEN and CDR2 SYDVKM. Trimming took 5 bases from V and 5 from J, leaving 21 bases between them. CDR3 residues: CASSPPRLGRGTEAFF. In nucleotides, the CDR3 is TGTGCCAGCAGTCCCCCTAGGTTGGGCAGGGGTACTGAAGCTTTCTTT.

This chain connects TRBV30 to TRBJ2-1; maybe TRBD2 (5 bases). V was shortened by 5 bases and J by 0 bases, with 14 bases between the two germline ends. The CDR3 runs to 15 residues. Germline CDR1 reads GTSNPN; CDR2 reads SVGIG (reference sequence). CDR3 nucleotide sequence: TGTGCCTGGTCTTTGCGGAGGAGCTCCTACAATGAGCAGTTCTTC. It codes for CAWSLRRSSYNEQFF.

This clone was detected once. The CDR3 here is CSVHRTILGDNEQFF. CDR3 in DNA: TGCAGCGTTCACCGGACTATTTTAGGGGACAATGAGCAGTTCTTC. This sequence joins TRBV29-1 and TRBJ2-1; perhaps TRBD2 as D (6 bases). The CDR3 is made up of 15 amino acids. Trimming cost V 5 bases and J 5 bases, with 19 bases left between them. Germline V gene sequence: CDR1 SQVTM, CDR2 ANQGSEA.

This chain joins TRBV11-2 and TRBJ1-1; a possible D gene is TRBD1 (5 bases). The CDR3 runs to 15 residues. Germline loops: CDR1 SGHAT, CDR2 FQNNGV. The V end lost 5 bases, the J end lost 6 bases, and 19 bases lay between the germline ends. The chain's CDR3 is CASSPGGSSGPEAFF. CDR3 coding DNA: TGTGCCAGCAGCCCCGGGGGGTCATCGGGTCCTGAAGCTTTCTTT.

This chain connects TRBV7-9 to TRBJ2-1; D may be TRBD1 (7 bases). Trimming shortened V by 2 bases and J by 3 bases, and 11 bases separated the two germline ends. Germline V lookup: CDR1 SEHNR, CDR2 FQNEAQ (reference sequence). The length of the CDR3 is 15 residues. The CDR3 DNA is TGTGCCAGCAGCTTATCAGGGGGAGGCTACAATGAGCAGTTCTTC. Protein product: CASSLSGGGYNEQFF.

V gene TRBV28 combines with J gene TRBJ1-2; the D is unclear. The CDR3 is 14 amino acids. V lost 4 bases and J lost 5, with 14 bases in between. The germline V gene encodes CDR1 MDHEN and CDR2 SYDVKM. CDR3: CASSSPTSGYGYTF. CDR3 bases: TGTGCCAGCAGTTCCCCCACTAGTGGATATGGCTACACCTTC.

The chain recombines TRBV19 with TRBJ1-1; TRBD1 matches at 9 bases. CDR1 is LNHDA and CDR2 is SQIVND in the germline V gene (reference sequence). The CDR3 sequence is 15 residues long. Trimming cost V 8 bases and J 4 bases; bases outside gene matches: 11. The CDR3 here is CASVNSRTGATEAFF. The CDR3 DNA is TGTGCCAGTGTAAATTCGAGGACAGGGGCCACTGAAGCTTTCTTT.

The chain recombines TRBV5-6 with TRBJ2-3; 8 bases line up with TRBD2. Trimming at V came to 4 bases and at J to 10 bases, leaving 8 bases not matched to a gene. Germline V gives CDR1 SGHDT, CDR2 YYEEEE. CDR3 length: 13 amino acids. The CDR3 bases are TGTGCCAGCAGCCGGGGGGGGACTGGTGCGCAGTATTTT. As protein: CASSRGGTGAQYF.

The chain joins TRBV29-1 to TRBJ2-1; the D gene is possibly TRBD2 (7 bases). Per germline, CDR1 SQVTM and CDR2 ANQGSEA. Trimming removed 3 bases from V and 2 bases from J, with 14 bases in between. The CDR3 totals 15 residues. As DNA, the CDR3 is TGCAGCGTTGAGAAGGGGGGAGGGACCTACAATGAGCAGTTCTTC. This gives the protein CSVEKGGGTYNEQFF.

This chain links TRBV7-6 with TRBJ2-6; tentative D call: TRBD2 (5 bases). Trimming cost V 3 bases and J 0 bases, with 18 bases left between them. The CDR3 totals 19 residues. CDR1 is SGHVS and CDR2 is FNYEAQ in the germline V gene. The DNA of the CDR3 is TGTGCCAGCAGCTTGAGGATTGGACTCAAGAACTCTGGGGCCAACGTCCTGACTTTC. Residues: CASSLRIGLKNSGANVLTF.

The CDR3 loop reads CASRPAGGRHNEQFF. In nucleotides, the CDR3 is TGCGCCAGCAGGCCAGCGGGAGGGAGGCACAATGAGCAGTTCTTC. The chain uses TRBV5-1 and TRBJ2-1; 10 bases are shared with TRBD2. The junction had 7 bases not matched to a gene; V was cut back by 5 bases and J by 5 bases. This CDR3 has 15 amino acids. In germline, CDR1 is SGHRS, CDR2 YFSETQ. Combining the CDR3 with reference TRBV5-1 and TRBJ2-1 gives the whole variable domain KAGVTQTPRYLIKTRGQQVTLSCSPISGHRSVSWYQQTPGQGLQFLFEYFSETQRNKGNFPGRFSGRQFSNSRSEMNVSTLELGDSALYLCASRPAGGRHNEQFFGPGTRLTVL.

V gene TRBV28 combines with J gene TRBJ1-5; 11 nucleotides agree with TRBD1. With 7 bases clipped from V and 10 bases from J, the junction kept 9 bases outside the gene matches. Germline loops: CDR1 MDHEN, CDR2 SYDVKM. This CDR3 comprises 14 residues. CDR3 protein: CASNPGDRGNPQHF. The CDR3 DNA is TGTGCCAGCAACCCTGGGGACAGGGGGAACCCCCAGCATTTT.